The T cell receptor beta chain described here comes from a study of long-term antiretroviral therapy in people with HIV. Study-level results: With ART, diversity went up but was still lower than in transplant donor controls. Specimens of blood were obtained during about 2004 to 2018, possibly under older ART regimens.

For this clone: Its cognate antigen is unknown.

Germline V gene sequence: CDR1 MNHEY, CDR2 SMNVEV (reference sequence). Trimming took off 5 bases at V and 2 bases at J, with 10 bases between the two ends. The CDR3 is 13 residues long. Survey level was the resolution at which the v3.0 immunoSEQ assay ran. A target of roughly 35,000-50,000 T-cell genomes per sample was set for sequencing. The repertoire was sequenced with immunoSEQ multiplex PCR; TCRdb's copy has only in-frame clones and lacks some. This table holds approximately 21,000 clones, around 80% found once. This clonotype was obtained from a man aged 50 to 60 with HIV. The chain uses TRBV27 and TRBJ2-7; D unclear. The material sequenced was unsorted PBMCs, taken 0.3 years after starting antiretroviral therapy. The CDR3 nucleotides read TGTGCCAGCAGTCCCCCCCAACCCTACGAGCAGTACTTC. As protein: CASSPPQPYEQYF.